The 5 T cell receptor beta chains presented below share a single source sample, sequenced in a study of blood T cell repertoires in COVID-19. Libraries were prepared by immunoSEQ multiplex PCR; TCRdb keeps only in-frame clonotypes and omits some of them. Of some 250,000 clones in the sample, about 70% were seen once. Sequenced material: peripheral blood. All receptors come from a woman older than 75 with acute or convalescent COVID-19.

V gene TRBV4-2 combines with J gene TRBJ1-5, with no clear D. CDR3 size: 15 residues. Deletions cut 2 bases from V and 7 bases from J, with 15 bases between. CDR1 and CDR2 (germline): LGHNA, YNFKEQ. CDR3 DNA sequence: TGTGCCAGCAGCCAATTGGGGTTAGGAGGCCAGCCCCAGCATTTT. As protein: CASSQLGLGGQPQHF.

In its sample, this clone was seen once. The chain links TRBV18 to TRBJ1-2; tentative D call: TRBD1 (6 bases). The germline gives CDR1 KGHSH, CDR2 LQKENI. The CDR3 runs 14 residues. The V end lost 6 bases, the J end lost 8 bases, and 19 bases lay between the germline ends. The CDR3 DNA is TGTGCCAGCTCCCTCGGACAGACGCCTCGGGGCTACACCTTC. This sequence encodes CASSLGQTPRGYTF.

The genes are TRBV5-6 and TRBJ1-5; D might be TRBD1 (5 bases). The CDR3 runs 16 residues. Deletions cut 3 bases from V and 1 base from J, with 14 bases between. The germline V gene encodes CDR1 SGHDT and CDR2 YYEEEE. This CDR3 reads CASSSAGYRSNQPQHF. In DNA form, the CDR3 reads TGTGCCAGCAGCTCCGCAGGGTACAGGAGCAATCAGCCCCAGCATTTT.

The chain combines TRBV19 with TRBJ2-3; 8 bases line up with TRBD2. This CDR3 has 14 amino acids. V lost 7 bases, J lost 1 base, and 4 bases stayed unmatched. From germline, CDR1 is LNHDA and CDR2 SQIVND (reference sequence). Here the CDR3 DNA reads TGTGCCAGTACCCTGACTAGCGGCACAGATACGCAGTATTTT. Translating it yields CASTLTSGTDTQYF.

The chain joins TRBV11-2 to TRBJ2-7; 13 bases line up with TRBD2. CDR1 and CDR2 (germline): SGHAT, FQNNGV. The J segment lost 7 bases and the V segment lost 4 bases, leaving 7 bases of the junction unmatched. The CDR3 has 15 residues. As DNA, the CDR3 is TGTGCCAGCAGCTACCGGACTAGCGGGAGTTCGGAGCAGTACTTC. It specifies CASSYRTSGSSEQYF.